A single sample gave rise to the 18 T cell receptor beta chains below, sequenced in a study of Ad26.COV2.S vaccination and SARS-CoV-2 variants. Treatment given: around 19 received Ad26.COV2.S at low or high dose, single or two shots; about 5 received placebo; per-sample allocation not given. Sampling happened 63 days after the first vaccine or placebo injection. Clones were read by immunoSEQ multiplex PCR, and TCRdb kept only the in-frame ones, dropping some. The sample shows around 300,000 clones, around 90% of them seen only once. Specimen: peripheral blood, collected in a trial of Ad26.COV2.S vaccine versus placebo. These receptor sequences come from a person aged 18-60 years who received the Ad26.COV2.S COVID-19 vaccine or a placebo.

The chain employs TRBV18 and TRBJ2-7, with no clear D. Germline-derived CDR1 and CDR2 are KGHSH and LQKENI. Trimming left V 4 bases short and J 4 bases short, with 14 bases between. The CDR3 has 14 amino acids. The DNA for the CDR3 is TGTGCCAGCTCACAACCCGACGCGGAATACGAGCAGTACTTC. Residues: CASSQPDAEYEQYF.

The V call is TRBV29-1, the J call TRBJ2-2; D remains ambiguous. The V and J ends lost 4 bases and 3 bases respectively, with 6 bases between them. Germline V CDR1 and CDR2: SQVTM, ANQGSEA. The CDR3 totals 12 residues. CDR3 sequence: CSVVVDTGELFF. The CDR3 nucleotides are TGCAGCGTTGTAGTGGACACCGGGGAGCTGTTTTTT.

The chain links TRBV6-5 to TRBJ1-6, with 7 bases lining up with TRBD1. This CDR3 is 15 amino acids long. The junction had 3 bases not matched to a gene; V was cut back by 6 bases and J by 1 base. Germline CDR1 is MNHEY and CDR2 is SVGAGI. The CDR3: CASSPGQSYNSPLHF. For the CDR3, the DNA is TGTGCCAGCAGCCCGGGACAGTCCTATAATTCACCCCTCCACTTT.

The V gene is TRBV28, the J gene TRBJ2-7; D is perhaps TRBD1 (6 bases). Germline V gives CDR1 MDHEN, CDR2 SYDVKM. With 5 bases removed from V and 2 bases from J, the gap between germline ends came to 10 bases. The CDR3 loop spans 13 amino acids. The CDR3: CASSTGPAYEQYF. The CDR3 bases are TGTGCCAGCAGTACAGGGCCCGCCTACGAGCAGTACTTC.

The rearrangement joins TRBV5-1 to TRBJ2-1; the match to TRBD2 covers 9 bases. J gave up 6 bases and V 0 bases, and 4 bases lay outside the gene matches. CDR3 length: 15 amino acids. Germline V gene sequence: CDR1 SGHRS, CDR2 YFSETQ. CDR3 region: CASSLGLAAFNEQFF. CDR3 bases: TGCGCCAGCAGCTTGGGACTAGCGGCCTTCAATGAGCAGTTCTTC.

The chain has TRBV25-1 and TRBJ1-2, with D unresolved. V lost 3 bases, J lost 5 bases, and 13 bases lay in between. Germline lookup yields CDR1 MGHDK and CDR2 SYGVNS. CDR3 length equals 14 residues. Here the CDR3 reads CASSENARVYGYTF. Written as DNA, the CDR3 is TGTGCCAGCAGTGAGAATGCGAGGGTGTATGGCTACACCTTC.

V usage is TRBV4-2 and J usage is TRBJ2-7; D remains ambiguous. The V gene's germline CDR1 is LGHNA and CDR2 YNFKEQ. The CDR3 contains 14 residues. The V end lost 2 bases, the J end lost 2 bases, and 10 bases lay between the germline ends. The CDR3 coding sequence is TGTGCCAGCAGCCAACCGACCGAAACCTACGAGCAGTACTTC. Encoded protein: CASSQPTETYEQYF.

The rearrangement uses TRBV2 and TRBJ2-7; possible D gene TRBD2, 5 bases. This CDR3 has 12 residues. The V and J ends lost 4 bases and 4 bases respectively, with 8 bases between them. The germline gives CDR1 SNHLY, CDR2 FYNNEI. The CDR3 coding sequence is TGTGCCAGCAGTGTCGGGGAGTACGAGCAGTACTTC. It encodes CASSVGEYEQYF.

This clone is a singleton in its sample. The chain employs TRBV3-1 (or the pseudogene TRBV3-2) and TRBJ2-3; TRBD2 agrees at 13 bases. J lost 4 bases, V lost 4 bases, and 5 bases had no gene match. CDR3 length: 16 amino acids. Germline values: CDR1 LGHDT, CDR2 YNNKEL (reference sequence). The CDR3 protein is CASSLRLAGGSDTQYF. CDR3 DNA sequence: TGTGCCAGCAGCCTCAGACTAGCGGGGGGCTCAGATACGCAGTATTTT.

The rearrangement uses TRBV19 and TRBJ1-2, with D perhaps matching TRBD1 (6 bases). The V gene's germline CDR1 is LNHDA and CDR2 SQIVND (reference sequence). This CDR3 has 15 residues. V lost 3 bases to trimming and J lost 4 bases, with 15 bases between them. This chain's CDR3 is CASSIGGPAGYGYTF. The CDR3 coding sequence is TGTGCCAGTAGTATTGGGGGGCCCGCCGGCTATGGCTACACCTTC. The variable domain in full, completed from reference TRBV19 and TRBJ1-2, reads DGGITQSPKYLFRKEGQNVTLSCEQNLNHDAMYWYRQDPGQGLRLIYYSQIVNDFQKGDIAEGYSVSREKKESFPLTVTSAQKNPTAFYLCASSIGGPAGYGYTFGSGTRLTVV.

This chain links TRBV25-1 with TRBJ1-1; TRBD1 matches 7 bases. This CDR3 has 17 residues. The germline CDR1 and CDR2 sequences are MGHDK and SYGVNS. The ends lost 5 bases at V and 7 bases at J; junction bases unmatched: 19. In DNA form, the CDR3 reads TGTGCCAGCAGTCCCTGGACCGGGACAGCGAATACGGGTGAAGCTTTCTTT. The encoded protein is CASSPWTGTANTGEAFF.

The rearrangement joins TRBV9 to TRBJ2-1, with 12 bases matching TRBD2. V lost 0 bases, J lost 9 bases, and 7 bases stayed unmatched. CDR3 size: 16 residues. The germline gives CDR1 SGDLS, CDR2 YYNGEE. CDR3: CASSVDLAGGPGEQFF. The CDR3 DNA follows: TGTGCCAGCAGCGTAGATCTAGCGGGGGGGCCCGGTGAGCAGTTCTTC.

This sequence joins TRBV11-2 and TRBJ2-7; a weak D match, TRBD1 (5 bases). Germline-derived CDR1 and CDR2 are SGHAT and FQNNGV. Trimming stripped 4 bases from V and 5 bases from J, with 12 bases between. The CDR3 length is 13 residues. The CDR3 here is CASSSGHVHEQYF. CDR3 coding DNA: TGTGCCAGCAGCTCCGGACATGTCCACGAGCAGTACTTC.

J is TRBJ1-5 and V is TRBV6-6, with D uncertain. This CDR3 contains 12 residues. Trimming removed 8 bases at V and 7 bases at J, with 12 bases between. Germline V lookup: CDR1 MNHNY, CDR2 SVGAGI (reference sequence). The CDR3 DNA reads as TGTGCCAGCTCTTTTCTGGGGCAGCCCCAGCATTTT. It specifies CASSFLGQPQHF.

The chain has TRBV9 and TRBJ1-5, with a weak D call TRBD1 (6 bases). CDR3 size: 15 residues. The germline V gene has CDR1 SGDLS and CDR2 YYNGEE. Trimming pared 3 bases from V and 4 bases from J, leaving 14 bases between. CDR3 sequence: CASSGQGMVNQPQHF. In DNA form, the CDR3 reads TGTGCCAGCAGCGGCCAGGGGATGGTAAATCAGCCCCAGCATTTT. Based on the CDR3 plus reference TRBV9 and TRBJ1-5, the full variable domain is DSGVTQTPKHLITATGQRVTLRCSPRSGDLSVYWYQQSLDQGLQFLIQYYNGEERAKGNILERFSAQQFPDLHSELNLSSLELGDSALYFCASSGQGMVNQPQHFGDGTRLSIL.

This clone is a singleton in its sample. V is TRBV5-5 and J is TRBJ2-7; D is possibly TRBD2 (5 bases). Trimming cost V 4 bases and J 2 bases, with 22 bases left between them. The CDR3 spans 17 residues. Germline V CDR1 and CDR2: SGHKS, YYEKEE (reference sequence). The CDR3 DNA sequence: TGTGCCAGCAGCCGGACGAGCTCGGGGTCAACCCCCTACGAGCAGTACTTC. Protein product: CASSRTSSGSTPYEQYF.

The gene calls are TRBV7-2 and TRBJ1-1; D call uncertain. The CDR3 has 13 amino acids. Trimming stripped 2 bases from V and 7 bases from J, with 11 bases between. Germline V gene lookup returns CDR1 SGHTA and CDR2 FQGNSA. CDR3 protein: CASSLTGKSEAFF. In nucleotides, the CDR3 is TGTGCCAGCAGCTTAACGGGGAAAAGTGAAGCTTTCTTT. Supplemented by reference TRBV7-2 and TRBJ1-1, the full variable domain reads GAGVSQSPSNKVTEKGKDVELRCDPISGHTALYWYRQSLGQGLEFLIYFQGNSAPDKSGLPSDRFSAERTGGSVSTLTIQRTQQEDSAVYLCASSLTGKSEAFFGQGTRLTVV.

The chain joins TRBV30 to TRBJ1-3, with D maybe TRBD1 (5 bases). Germline V lookup: CDR1 GTSNPN, CDR2 SVGIG (reference sequence). The V end lost 1 base, the J end lost 4 bases, and 17 bases lay between the germline ends. The CDR3 extends over 16 amino acids. DNA of the CDR3: TGTGCCTGGAGTGCGCGGGACGCCCGATTAGGAAACACCATATATTTT. As protein: CAWSARDARLGNTIYF.